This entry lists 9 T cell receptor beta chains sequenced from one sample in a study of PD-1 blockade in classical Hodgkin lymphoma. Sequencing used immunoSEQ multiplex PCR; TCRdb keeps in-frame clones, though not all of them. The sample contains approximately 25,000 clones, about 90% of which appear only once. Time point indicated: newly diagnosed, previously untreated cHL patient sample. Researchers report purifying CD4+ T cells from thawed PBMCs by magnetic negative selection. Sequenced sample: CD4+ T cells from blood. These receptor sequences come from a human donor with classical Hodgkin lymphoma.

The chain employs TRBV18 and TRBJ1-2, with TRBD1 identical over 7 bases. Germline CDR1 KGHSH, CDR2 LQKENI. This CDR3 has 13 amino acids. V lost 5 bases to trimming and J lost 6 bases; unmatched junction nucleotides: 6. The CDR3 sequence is CASSVGQDDGYTF. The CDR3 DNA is TGTGCCAGCTCAGTCGGACAGGACGATGGCTACACCTTC. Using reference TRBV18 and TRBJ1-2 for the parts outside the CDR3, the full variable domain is NAGVMQNPRHLVRRRGQEARLRCSPMKGHSHVYWYRQLPEEGLKFMVYLQKENIIDESGMPKERFSAEFPKEGPSILRIQQVVRGDSAAYFCASSVGQDDGYTFGSGTRLTVV.

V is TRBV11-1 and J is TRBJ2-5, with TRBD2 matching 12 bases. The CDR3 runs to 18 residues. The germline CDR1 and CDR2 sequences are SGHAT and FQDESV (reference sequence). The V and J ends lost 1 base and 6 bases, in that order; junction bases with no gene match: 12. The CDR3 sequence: CASSLVRLAGGPSQTQYF. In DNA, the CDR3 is TGTGCCAGCAGCTTAGTCCGGCTAGCGGGGGGGCCCTCCCAGACCCAGTACTTC.

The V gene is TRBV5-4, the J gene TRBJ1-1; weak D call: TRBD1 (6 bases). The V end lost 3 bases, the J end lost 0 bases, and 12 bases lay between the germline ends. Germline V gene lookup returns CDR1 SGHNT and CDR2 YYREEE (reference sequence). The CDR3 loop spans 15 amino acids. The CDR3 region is CASSYPDRMNTEAFF. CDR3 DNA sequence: TGTGCCAGCAGCTATCCGGACAGAATGAACACTGAAGCTTTCTTT.

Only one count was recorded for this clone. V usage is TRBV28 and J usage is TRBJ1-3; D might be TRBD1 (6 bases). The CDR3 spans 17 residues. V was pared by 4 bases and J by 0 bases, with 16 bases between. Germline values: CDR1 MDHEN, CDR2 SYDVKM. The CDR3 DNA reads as TGTGCCAGCAGTTCAGGGGCTTCCTGGGGCTCTGGAAACACCATATATTTT. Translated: CASSSGASWGSGNTIYF.

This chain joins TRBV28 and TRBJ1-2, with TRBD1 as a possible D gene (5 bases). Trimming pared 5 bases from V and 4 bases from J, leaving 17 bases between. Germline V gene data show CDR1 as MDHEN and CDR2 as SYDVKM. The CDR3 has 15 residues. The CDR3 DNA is TGTGCCAGCAGTCTACACATCGGAGGGGTCTATGGCTACACCTTC. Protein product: CASSLHIGGVYGYTF.

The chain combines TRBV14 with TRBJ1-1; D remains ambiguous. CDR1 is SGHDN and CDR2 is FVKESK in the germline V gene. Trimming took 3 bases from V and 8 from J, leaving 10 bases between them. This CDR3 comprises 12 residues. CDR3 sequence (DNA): TGTGCCAGCAGCCAGAGACTAGAAGAAGCTTTCTTT. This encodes CASSQRLEEAFF.

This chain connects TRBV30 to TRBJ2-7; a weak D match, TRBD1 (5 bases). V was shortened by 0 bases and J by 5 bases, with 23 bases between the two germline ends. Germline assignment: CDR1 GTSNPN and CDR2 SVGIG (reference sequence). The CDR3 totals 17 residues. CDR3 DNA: TGTGCCTGGAGTGTAATAAGGGGCCCCCCACCTCGGGACGAGCAGTACTTC. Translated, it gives CAWSVIRGPPPRDEQYF.

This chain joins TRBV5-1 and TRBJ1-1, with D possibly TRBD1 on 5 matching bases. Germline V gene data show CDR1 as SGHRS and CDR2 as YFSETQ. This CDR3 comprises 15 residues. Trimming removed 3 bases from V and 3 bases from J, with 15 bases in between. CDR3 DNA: TGCGCCAGCAGCTCAACCGGGACTCCAGACACTGAAGCTTTCTTT. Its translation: CASSSTGTPDTEAFF.

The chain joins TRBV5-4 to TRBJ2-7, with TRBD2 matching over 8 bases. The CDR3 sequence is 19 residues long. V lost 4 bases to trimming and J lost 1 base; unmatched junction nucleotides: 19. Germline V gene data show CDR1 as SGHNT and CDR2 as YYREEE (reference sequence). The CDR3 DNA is TGTGCCAGCAGCCAAGCTACGACTAGCGCTGGATTGGGATCCTACGAGCAGTACTTC. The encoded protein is CASSQATTSAGLGSYEQYF. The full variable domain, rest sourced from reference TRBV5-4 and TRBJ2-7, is ETGVTQSPTHLIKTRGQQVTLRCSSQSGHNTVSWYQQALGQGPQFIFQYYREEENGRGNFPPRFSGLQFPNYSSELNVNALELDDSALYLCASSQATTSAGLGSYEQYFGPGTRLTVT.